Listed below are T cell receptor beta chains from one sample, sequenced in a study of T cells in Graves' hyperthyroidism and ophthalmopathy. TCRdb reprocessed the multiplex PCR reads via MiXCR and lists one record per CDR3 protein. The data contain about 600,000 distinct CDR3 sequences, approximately 15% of them singletons. Sequences were obtained from blood. The receptor source for this set is a woman younger than 30 with Graves' ophthalmopathy. The conserved cysteine and the conserved F or W are not part of the CDR3 here. Fields, in order: V gene, clone size, J gene, CDR3 protein. Rows give clone size only sometimes, using once, few, many, or a class for an expanded clone.

>TRBV6-2/TRBV6-3|many|TRBJ2-7
ASTGTGTSGSYFRSSYEQY
>TRBV18|NA|TRBJ2-1
ASSPPPGLAAHNEQF
>TRBV6-5|many|TRBJ1-2
ASSYVDPLDIYGYT
>TRBV10-3|few|TRBJ2-1
AISDSQSSYNEQF
>TRBV29-1|NA|TRBJ2-1
SVSTRPNEQF
>TRBV2|many|TRBJ2-1
ASSVQGLNEQF
>TRBV27|many|TRBJ1-2
ASSYRVSYGYT
>TRBV7-9|many|TRBJ2-3
ASSLPLGADTQY
>TRBV6-1|many|TRBJ1-1
ASSERRNTEAF
>TRBV11-2|NA|TRBJ1-2
ASSLAAVEGYT
>TRBV5-1|many|TRBJ1-2
ASSPAGRAYGYT
>TRBV2|many|TRBJ2-1
ASAPSSNEQF
>TRBV5-1|many|TRBJ2-3
ASSESTHPSTDTQY
>TRBV20-1|many|TRBJ1-5
SARRGTSSNQPQH
>TRBV6-2/TRBV6-3|NA|TRBJ2-7
ASSYQGLYEQY
>TRBV5-1|many|TRBJ1-1
ASAPRLGRNTEAF
>TRBV4-1|once|TRBJ2-7
ASSQEVGGYEQY
>TRBV7-9|few|TRBJ1-1
ASSLADSNTEAF
>TRBV9|few|TRBJ1-6
ASSVDADPNSPLH
>TRBV20-1|many|TRBJ2-1
SATRSASGILNEQF
>TRBV19|few|TRBJ2-4
ASSIDSAPVGNIQY
>TRBV5-5|many|TRBJ2-2
ASRSGQGTGELF
>TRBV7-2|many|TRBJ2-5
ASSLMGRDVQETQY
>TRBV29-1|NA|TRBJ2-2
SVDILGGLF
>TRBV24-1|many|TRBJ2-3
ATSDPQAGGDTQY
>TRBV10-3|few|TRBJ2-2
AISESVGGDTGELF
>TRBV20-1|many|TRBJ2-5
SASVRGIGETQY
>TRBV7-6|NA|TRBJ2-6
ASSLGGRAGRTGANVLT
>TRBV27|NA|TRBJ2-1
ASSFGRVNEQF
>TRBV4-2|NA|TRBJ1-4
ASSQFGQGGEKLF
>TRBV28|many|TRBJ2-7
ASSTLGQLQY
>TRBV28|few|TRBJ2-7
ASSLPGPNYEQY
>TRBV20-1|NA|TRBJ1-2
SAREGGLGYGYT
>TRBV13|many|TRBJ2-1
ASSPPLGVGEQF
>TRBV4-3|many|TRBJ1-3
ASSPGTGERNTIY